This TCR beta chain was recovered during a study of identical twins. Study outcomes and limitations: The more abundant beta clonotypes in cord blood had fewer insertions, and memory repertoires did not show this.

Each CDR3 protein gets one entry after TCRdb re-called the 5' RACE reads with MiXCR. This table holds roughly 1.6 million distinct CDR3 sequences, less than 35% found once. CDR3 length: 16 amino acids. J gave up 4 bases and V 3 bases, and 9 bases lay outside the gene matches. Germline V gene lookup returns CDR1 DFQATT and CDR2 SNEGSKA (reference sequence). Comment on this clonotype: Its antigen is still unknown.

Sequencing was performed on cord blood. This chain uses TRBV20-1 with TRBJ2-5, with 12 bases that match TRBD2. This receptor was taken from a newborn girl in good health. CDR3 amino acids: CSASGSSGRVVETQYF. The CDR3 DNA follows: TGCAGTGCTAGCGGTTCTAGCGGGAGGGTGGTAGAGACCCAGTACTTC.